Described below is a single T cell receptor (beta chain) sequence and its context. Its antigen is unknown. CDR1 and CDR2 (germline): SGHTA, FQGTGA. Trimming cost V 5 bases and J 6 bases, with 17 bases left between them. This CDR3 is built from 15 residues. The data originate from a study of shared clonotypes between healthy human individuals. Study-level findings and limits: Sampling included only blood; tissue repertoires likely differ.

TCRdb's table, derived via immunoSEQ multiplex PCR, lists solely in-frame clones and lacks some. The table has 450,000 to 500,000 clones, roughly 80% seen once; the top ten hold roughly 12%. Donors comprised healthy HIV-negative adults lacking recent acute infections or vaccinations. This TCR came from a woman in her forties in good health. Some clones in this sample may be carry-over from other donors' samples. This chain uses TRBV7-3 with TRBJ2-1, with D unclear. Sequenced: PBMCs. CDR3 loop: CASSPQTGEFNEQFF. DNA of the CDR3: TGTGCCAGCAGCCCTCAGACTGGGGAATTCAATGAGCAGTTCTTC.